Following are 6 T cell receptor beta chains from one sample sequenced in a study of blood T cell repertoires in COVID-19. Assay used: immunoSEQ multiplex PCR; TCRdb lists only in-frame clones, some missing. Altogether about 130,000 clones are present, roughly 90% being singletons, with the ten largest covering about 4.5%. Material for sequencing was peripheral blood. These receptors all stem from a man in his sixties with COVID-19, enrolled during active disease.

The J gene is TRBJ2-3, the V gene TRBV6-5; 10 bases line up with TRBD1. The CDR3 loop spans 14 amino acids. Trimming took 5 bases from V and 7 from J; bases not matched to a gene: 6. Per germline, CDR1 MNHEY and CDR2 SVGAGI. The CDR3 protein is CASSKGQGLNTQYF. The DNA for the CDR3 is TGTGCCAGCAGTAAGGGACAGGGGCTTAATACGCAGTATTTT.

The chain has TRBV4-2 and TRBJ2-7; 8 bases map to TRBD2. The trim removed 5 bases at V and 4 bases at J, leaving 10 bases unmatched. Germline lookup yields CDR1 LGHNA and CDR2 YNFKEQ. This CDR3 contains 15 residues. The CDR3 loop is CASSKSGGYTYEQYF. CDR3 sequence (DNA): TGTGCCAGCAGCAAAAGCGGGGGCTACACATACGAGCAGTACTTC.

V gene TRBV3-1 (or the pseudogene TRBV3-2) combines with J gene TRBJ1-5; maybe TRBD1 (5 bases). CDR1 and CDR2 (germline): LGHDT, YNNKEL (reference sequence). The V gene lost 2 bases and the J gene lost 6 bases, with 11 bases spanning the gap. This CDR3 spans 14 amino acids. The DNA for the CDR3 is TGTGCCAGCAGCCAACAGGGAAGGGGTCAGCCCCAGCATTTT. Its translation: CASSQQGRGQPQHF.

V is TRBV7-6 and J is TRBJ1-3; 7 nucleotides line up with TRBD1. Per the germline V gene, CDR1 is SGHVS and CDR2 is FNYEAQ. Losses at the gene ends were 0 bases for V and 0 bases for J; bases not matched to a gene: 2. CDR3 length: 16 amino acids. The CDR3 spells CASSLAGTDSGNTIYF. DNA of the CDR3: TGTGCCAGCAGCTTAGCCGGGACAGACTCTGGAAACACCATATATTTT.

The chain couples TRBV10-2 to TRBJ2-4; 8 bases line up with TRBD1. The CDR3 has 13 amino acids. Germline V gives CDR1 WSHSY, CDR2 SAAADI. Trimming at V came to 2 bases and at J to 6 bases, leaving 0 bases not matched to a gene. This chain's CDR3 is CASSEGQGNIQYF. CDR3 bases: TGCGCCAGCAGTGAGGGACAGGGAAACATTCAGTACTTC.

The V gene is TRBV10-2, the J gene TRBJ1-1, with D hard to call. CDR1 is WSHSY, CDR2 SAAADI, per germline. The length of the CDR3 is 13 residues. V lost 5 bases and J 1 base, leaving 8 bases between the germline ends. For the CDR3, the DNA is TGCGCCAGCAGTAAGAGCCCGAACACTGAAGCTTTCTTT. Protein: CASSKSPNTEAFF.